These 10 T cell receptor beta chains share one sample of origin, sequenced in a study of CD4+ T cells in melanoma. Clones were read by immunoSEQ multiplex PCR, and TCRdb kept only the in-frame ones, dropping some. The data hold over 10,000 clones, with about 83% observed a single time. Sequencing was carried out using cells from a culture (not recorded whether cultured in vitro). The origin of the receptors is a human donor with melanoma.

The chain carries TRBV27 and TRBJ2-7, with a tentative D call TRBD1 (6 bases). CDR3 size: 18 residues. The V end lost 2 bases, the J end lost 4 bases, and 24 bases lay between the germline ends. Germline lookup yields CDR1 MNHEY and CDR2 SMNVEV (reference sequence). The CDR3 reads CASSLRPPGVYFAYEQYF. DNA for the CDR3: TGTGCCAGCAGTTTAAGACCCCCAGGGGTTTATTTCGCTTACGAGCAGTACTTC.

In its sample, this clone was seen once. The CDR3 DNA sequence: TGTGCCAGCAGCCATTTACCGGGACAGGGTAACAATCAGCCCCAGCATTTT. Translated, it gives CASSHLPGQGNNQPQHF. J is TRBJ1-5 and V is TRBV4-2; 9 bases are a match to TRBD1. The CDR3 spans 17 residues. Germline loops: CDR1 LGHNA, CDR2 YNFKEQ. After removal of 3 bases from V and 3 bases from J, the junction contained 9 bases not matched to a gene.

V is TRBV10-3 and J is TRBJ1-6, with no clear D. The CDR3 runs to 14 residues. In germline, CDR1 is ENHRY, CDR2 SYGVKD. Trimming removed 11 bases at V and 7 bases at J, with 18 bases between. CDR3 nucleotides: TGTGCCCCAAAAGGACTCCCACGCAATTCACCCCTCCACTTT. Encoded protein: CAPKGLPRNSPLHF.

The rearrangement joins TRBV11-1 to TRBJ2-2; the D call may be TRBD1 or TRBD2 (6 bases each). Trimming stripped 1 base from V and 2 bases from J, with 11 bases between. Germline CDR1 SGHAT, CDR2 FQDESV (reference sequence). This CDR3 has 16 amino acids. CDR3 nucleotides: TGTGCCAGCAGCTTAGAATGGGGGGCCAACACCGGGGAGCTGTTTTTT. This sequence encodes CASSLEWGANTGELFF.

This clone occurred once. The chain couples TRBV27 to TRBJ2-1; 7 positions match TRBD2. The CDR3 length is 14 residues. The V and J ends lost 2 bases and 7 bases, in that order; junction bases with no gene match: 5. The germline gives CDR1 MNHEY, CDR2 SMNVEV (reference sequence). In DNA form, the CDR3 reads TGTGCCAGCAGTTTAGGGAGGGTTGTAAATGAGCAGTTCTTC. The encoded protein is CASSLGRVVNEQFF.

CDR3 DNA sequence: TGTGCCAGCTCCCAAGGGCGTGCACAGGGCACTGAAGCTTTCTTT. Residues: CASSQGRAQGTEAFF. The gene calls are TRBV18 and TRBJ1-1; tentatively, D is TRBD1 (6 bases). The CDR3 sequence is 15 residues long. The ends were cut back, 6 bases at V and 4 bases at J, with 18 bases in the middle. Germline lookup yields CDR1 KGHSH and CDR2 LQKENI.

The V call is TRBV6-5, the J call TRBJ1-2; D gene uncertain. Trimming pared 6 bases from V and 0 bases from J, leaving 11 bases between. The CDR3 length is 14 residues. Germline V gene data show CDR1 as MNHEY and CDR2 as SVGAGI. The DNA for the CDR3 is TGTGCCAGCAGGTCGGCCGGAGCTAACTATGGCTACACCTTC. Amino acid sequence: CASRSAGANYGYTF.

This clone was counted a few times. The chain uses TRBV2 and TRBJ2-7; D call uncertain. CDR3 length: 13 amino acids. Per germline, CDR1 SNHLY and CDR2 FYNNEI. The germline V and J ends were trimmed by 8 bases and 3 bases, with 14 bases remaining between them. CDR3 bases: TGTGCCAGCGCTGGCGCATTGGTCTACGAGCAGTACTTC. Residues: CASAGALVYEQYF.

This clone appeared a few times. The CDR3, as DNA: TGCGCCAGCAGCCCTTCAAAAGGGCGGGGCACAGATACGCAGTATTTT. It is translated as CASSPSKGRGTDTQYF. V gene TRBV4-1 combines with J gene TRBJ2-3; possible D gene TRBD2, 5 bases. The CDR3 has 16 amino acids. Germline assignment: CDR1 MGHRA and CDR2 YSYEKL. The V end was cut by 4 bases, the J end by 1 base, with 15 bases between.

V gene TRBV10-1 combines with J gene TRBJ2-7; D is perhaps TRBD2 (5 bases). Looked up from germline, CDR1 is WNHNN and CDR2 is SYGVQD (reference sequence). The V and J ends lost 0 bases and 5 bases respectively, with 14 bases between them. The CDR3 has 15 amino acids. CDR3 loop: CASSESAVEGHEQYF. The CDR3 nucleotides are TGCGCCAGCAGTGAGTCAGCCGTTGAGGGCCACGAGCAGTACTTC.